The text below deals with one T cell receptor beta chain. What it binds is unknown. These data are taken from a study of T cell responses to AZD1222 COVID-19 vaccine. Study-wide results and limits: Vaccination with two AZD1222 doses was followed by a rise in Spike-specific TCR breadth and depth.

Profiled with immunoSEQ multiplex PCR; TCRdb holds only in-frame clones, not every one. Among 95,000 to 110,000 clones, 93% were seen once, and the ten largest hold 4.5% to 5%. The CDR3 is 15 residues long. Looked up from germline, CDR1 is SGHNT and CDR2 is YENEEA. V was shortened by 5 bases and J by 7 bases, with 18 bases between the two germline ends. The source is an adult in good health. Source: peripheral blood, taken on day 0 of AZD1222 vaccination. J is TRBJ2-1 and V is TRBV11-3; D is possibly TRBD1 (6 bases). The CDR3 region is CASSPRGTGMNEQFF. CDR3 coding DNA: TGTGCCAGCAGCCCCCGGGGCACAGGGATGAATGAGCAGTTCTTC.